Below, 29 T cell receptor beta chains from the same sample are listed, as sequenced in a study of CD8 T cells in Susac syndrome. RNA in amounts of roughly 0.45 to 1 ug was reverse transcribed with random hexamers. TCRdb analysed the immunoSEQ multiplex PCR reads with MiXCR anew, one entry per CDR3 protein. The repertoire holds fewer than 150,000 distinct CDR3 sequences, with 90% to 95% as singletons. Sequencing input: CD8+ T cells from PBMCs. The receptors shown here come from a human donor with multiple sclerosis.

Only one count was recorded for this clonotype. The chain links TRBV6-5 to TRBJ2-7; 7 nucleotides agree with TRBD1. V gave up 5 bases and J gave up 3 bases; unmatched junction bases: 7. Germline V gene lookup returns CDR1 MNHEY and CDR2 SVGAGI. The CDR3 covers 14 residues. CDR3 nucleotides: TGTGCCAGCAGTCACCCCCGGGACAGCTACGAGCAGTACTTC. This sequence encodes CASSHPRDSYEQYF.

The chain couples TRBV13 to TRBJ2-5, with 10 bases that match TRBD2. Trimming at V came to 0 bases and at J to 5 bases, leaving 9 bases not matched to a gene. Germline CDR1 is PRHDT and CDR2 is FYEKMQ (reference sequence). This CDR3 comprises 17 residues. CDR3: CASSLGRTSGGVETQYF. CDR3 DNA: TGTGCCAGCAGCTTAGGCCGGACTAGCGGAGGGGTGGAGACCCAGTACTTC.

This clonotype appeared a single time. This chain connects TRBV6-2 or TRBV6-3 to TRBJ2-1; no clear D. V was trimmed by 5 bases and J by 2 bases, leaving 13 bases between them. Germline V gene sequence: CDR1 MNHEY, CDR2 SVGEGT. The CDR3 is 15 amino acids. CDR3 sequence reads: CASSPSRVTYNEQFF. The CDR3, as DNA: TGTGCCAGCAGTCCAAGCCGGGTTACCTACAATGAGCAGTTCTTC.

The chain uses TRBV6-6 and TRBJ1-1, with D perhaps TRBD1 (6 bases). CDR1 and CDR2 from the germline V gene are MNHNY and SVGAGI (reference sequence). This CDR3 comprises 13 residues. V lost 8 bases, J lost 3 bases, and 13 bases lay in between. The DNA for the CDR3 is TGTGCCAGCGGTCAACAGGGAGACACTGAAGCTTTCTTT. It specifies CASGQQGDTEAFF.

The rearrangement joins TRBV27 to TRBJ2-7, with D possibly matching TRBD1 (5 bases). V was trimmed by 5 bases and J by 4 bases, leaving 18 bases between them. Germline lookup yields CDR1 MNHEY and CDR2 SMNVEV (reference sequence). The CDR3 covers 15 residues. The CDR3 DNA follows: TGTGCCAGCAGTCCCTGGACAAGGGCATCTTACGAGCAGTACTTC. Translation gives CASSPWTRASYEQYF.

The chain is built from TRBV7-8 and TRBJ2-7, with 8 bases lining up with TRBD2. V lost 3 bases and J lost 6; bases outside the gene matches: 10. The CDR3 contains 15 residues. CDR1 and CDR2 (germline): SGHVS, FQNEAQ. CDR3 loop: CASSFHSGLGPEQYF. CDR3 DNA: TGTGCCAGCAGCTTTCACTCGGGACTAGGACCCGAGCAGTACTTC. The whole variable domain, remainder taken from reference TRBV7-8 and TRBJ2-7, is GAGVSQSPRYKVAKRGQDVALRCDPISGHVSLFWYQQALGQGPEFLTYFQNEAQLDKSGLPSDRFFAERPEGSVSTLKIQRTQQEDSAVYLCASSFHSGLGPEQYFGPGTRLTVT.

The chain has TRBV5-6 and TRBJ1-4; possible D gene TRBD1, 5 bases. The CDR3 has 13 residues. V lost 2 bases to trimming and J lost 4 bases, with 6 bases between them. Per germline, CDR1 SGHDT and CDR2 YYEEEE. For the CDR3, the DNA is TGTGCCAGCAGCTTTCAGGGTAATGAAAAACTGTTTTTT. It is translated as CASSFQGNEKLFF.

The chain uses TRBV5-6 and TRBJ1-1; D remains ambiguous. This CDR3 contains 11 residues. Germline values: CDR1 SGHDT, CDR2 YYEEEE. Trimming took 0 bases from V and 9 from J, leaving 6 bases between them. For the CDR3, the DNA is TGTGCCAGCAGCTTGGGGAGGCAAGCTTTCTTT. It is translated as CASSLGRQAFF.

The V and J genes are TRBV5-1 and TRBJ1-3; D call uncertain. CDR1 and CDR2 from the germline V gene are SGHRS and YFSETQ. V gave up 2 bases and J gave up 0 bases, with 12 bases separating them. This CDR3 has 16 residues. The CDR3 nucleotides read TGCGCCAGCAGCTTAGAGACGGCGATCTCTGGAAACACCATATATTTT. Translation gives CASSLETAISGNTIYF.

The chain couples TRBV7-9 to TRBJ2-7; D is unclear. The germline CDR1 and CDR2 sequences are SEHNR and FQNEAQ (reference sequence). This CDR3 has 14 residues. Between the trimmed V and J ends, which lost 1 base and 2 bases, there was a span of 9 bases. The CDR3 DNA is TGTGCCAGCAGCTTAGTCGAGATGGCCTACGAGCAGTACTTC. Protein product: CASSLVEMAYEQYF.

The chain carries TRBV28 and TRBJ2-1; tentatively, D is TRBD2 (6 bases). The CDR3 contains 14 residues. The germline gives CDR1 MDHEN, CDR2 SYDVKM. V gave up 7 bases and J gave up 4 bases, with 14 bases separating them. CDR3 protein: CASTPLGGYNEQFF. Here the CDR3 DNA reads TGTGCCAGCACACCCCTTGGGGGGTACAATGAGCAGTTCTTC.

The chain joins TRBV30 to TRBJ2-7, with 7 bases fitting TRBD1. CDR1 and CDR2 from the germline V gene are GTSNPN and SVGIG (reference sequence). The trim removed 2 bases at V and 2 bases at J, leaving 3 bases unmatched. The CDR3 spans 13 residues. The CDR3 coding sequence is TGTGCCTGGAGTTGGGACAGTACCTACGAGCAGTACTTC. Its protein is CAWSWDSTYEQYF.

V and J are TRBV24-1 and TRBJ2-1, with D possibly TRBD2 on 6 matching bases. Trimming pared 3 bases from V and 0 bases from J, leaving 11 bases between. Per the germline V gene, CDR1 is KGHDR and CDR2 is SFDVKD. There are 16 residues in the CDR3. Written as DNA, the CDR3 is TGTGCCACCAGTGATGCTCCCGGGAGCTCCTACAATGAGCAGTTCTTC. Its protein is CATSDAPGSSYNEQFF.

V and J are TRBV14 and TRBJ1-2, with D tentatively TRBD1 (6 bases). V was pared by 4 bases and J by 2 bases, with 11 bases between. Germline V gene data show CDR1 as SGHDN and CDR2 as FVKESK. This CDR3 region has 14 residues. CDR3 region: CASSRQDPNYGYTF. The CDR3 nucleotides are TGTGCCAGCAGCCGACAGGATCCAAACTATGGCTACACCTTC.

The V call is TRBV20-1, the J call TRBJ2-1, with D possibly being TRBD2 (6 bases). The ends were cut back, 5 bases at V and 9 bases at J, with 11 bases in the middle. The CDR3 is made up of 11 amino acids. Germline values: CDR1 DFQATT, CDR2 SNEGSKA (reference sequence). Here the CDR3 DNA reads TGCAGTGCTCTACTAGCTGTTGAGCAGTTCTTC. Its translation: CSALLAVEQFF.

The rearrangement links TRBV7-9 to TRBJ2-2, with a tentative D call TRBD2 (5 bases). The germline CDR1 and CDR2 sequences are SEHNR and FQNEAQ (reference sequence). This CDR3 is 14 amino acids long. Trimming took 8 bases from V and 6 from J, leaving 16 bases between them. In nucleotides, the CDR3 is TGTGCCAGCTCCGACTATGACCCTTCCGGGGAGCTGTTTTTT. As protein: CASSDYDPSGELFF.

J is TRBJ1-5 and V is TRBV20-1, with a possible D match to TRBD1 (6 bases). The CDR3 covers 17 residues. V lost 3 bases, J lost 0 bases, and 18 bases lay in between. The germline V gene has CDR1 DFQATT and CDR2 SNEGSKA (reference sequence). DNA of the CDR3: TGCAGTGCTAGGGGGTTATGGGGGCCGTCTAGCAATCAGCCCCAGCATTTT. Its translation is CSARGLWGPSSNQPQHF.

The V and J genes are TRBV19 and TRBJ2-7; 9 bases match TRBD1. The CDR3 covers 13 residues. Unmatched junction bases numbered 5, after V lost 11 bases and J lost 0 bases. Germline lookup yields CDR1 LNHDA and CDR2 SQIVND (reference sequence). This CDR3 reads CASGTGSSYEQYF. DNA for the CDR3: TGTGCCTCCGGGACAGGGAGCTCCTACGAGCAGTACTTC. Drawing the rest from reference TRBV19 and TRBJ2-7, the complete variable domain is DGGITQSPKYLFRKEGQNVTLSCEQNLNHDAMYWYRQDPGQGLRLIYYSQIVNDFQKGDIAEGYSVSREKKESFPLTVTSAQKNPTAFYLCASGTGSSYEQYFGPGTRLTVT.

The rearrangement joins TRBV9 to TRBJ1-6, with D uncertain. Deletions cut 4 bases from V and 8 bases from J, with 13 bases between. This CDR3 comprises 14 residues. Germline V gives CDR1 SGDLS, CDR2 YYNGEE. The CDR3 loop is CASSPSGPYSPLHF. The DNA of the CDR3 is TGTGCCAGCAGCCCTTCAGGCCCGTATTCACCCCTCCACTTT. The whole variable domain, filled in from reference TRBV9 and TRBJ1-6, reads DSGVTQTPKHLITATGQRVTLRCSPRSGDLSVYWYQQSLDQGLQFLIQYYNGEERAKGNILERFSAQQFPDLHSELNLSSLELGDSALYFCASSPSGPYSPLHFGNGTRLTVT.

V is TRBV6-2 or TRBV6-3 and J is TRBJ2-7, with D tentatively TRBD2 (5 bases). Per the germline V gene, CDR1 is MNHEY and CDR2 is SVGEGT. The CDR3 is made up of 13 amino acids. Trimming took off 6 bases at V and 4 bases at J, with 13 bases between the two ends. The CDR3 spells CASSRGYGYEQYF. The CDR3 bases are TGTGCCAGCAGCCGCGGGTACGGGTACGAGCAGTACTTC.

This chain uses TRBV27 with TRBJ2-1; D uncertain. V lost 8 bases, J lost 5 bases, and 16 bases lay in between. Germline V gene lookup returns CDR1 MNHEY and CDR2 SMNVEV (reference sequence). The CDR3 consists of 14 residues. The CDR3 is CASLRSQDHNEQFF. The CDR3 nucleotides read TGTGCCAGCCTGAGAAGCCAGGACCACAATGAGCAGTTCTTC.

This sequence joins TRBV15 and TRBJ2-3, with D hard to call. Trimming removed 4 bases at V and 0 bases at J, with 2 bases between. From germline, CDR1 is LNHNV and CDR2 YYDKDF (reference sequence). This CDR3 region has 12 residues. CDR3 protein: CATSISTDTQYF. CDR3 sequence (DNA): TGTGCCACCAGCATTAGCACAGATACGCAGTATTTT.

This clonotype has a single count. The gene calls are TRBV2 and TRBJ2-1; 8 bases are shared with TRBD1. Germline V CDR1 and CDR2: SNHLY, FYNNEI. With V trimmed by 2 bases and J by 8 bases, 5 bases remained unmatched. The CDR3 runs to 14 residues. CDR3 in DNA: TGTGCCAGCAGTGAAAGCACAGGGGGGCATGAGCAGTTCTTC. This sequence encodes CASSESTGGHEQFF. Filled out from reference TRBV2 and TRBJ2-1, the complete variable domain reads EPEVTQTPSHQVTQMGQEVILRCVPISNHLYFYWYRQILGQKVEFLVSFYNNEISEKSEIFDDQFSVERPDGSNFTLKIRSTKLEDSAMYFCASSESTGGHEQFFGPGTRLTVL.

The chain is built from TRBV24-1 and TRBJ2-5; D is uncertain. The ends were cut back, 3 bases at V and 4 bases at J, with 5 bases in the middle. The V gene's germline CDR1 is KGHDR and CDR2 SFDVKD. The CDR3 is 12 amino acids. The CDR3 sequence is CATSDIGETQYF. DNA for the CDR3: TGTGCCACCAGTGATATAGGAGAGACCCAGTACTTC.

This clonotype is a singleton in its sample. V gene TRBV27 combines with J gene TRBJ1-3; 7 bases map to TRBD1. The CDR3 consists of 16 residues. The germline gives CDR1 MNHEY, CDR2 SMNVEV (reference sequence). V lost 4 bases, J lost 0 bases, and 6 bases stayed unmatched. The CDR3 DNA reads TGTGCCAGCAGTTCTCTGACAGGGACCTCTGGAAACACCATATATTTT. It translates to CASSSLTGTSGNTIYF.

This sequence joins TRBV7-8 and TRBJ2-1; D perhaps matches TRBD2 (6 bases). The V gene lost 10 bases and the J gene lost 6 bases, with 16 bases spanning the gap. This CDR3 comprises 13 residues. The germline CDR1 and CDR2 sequences are SGHVS and FQNEAQ. In DNA form, the CDR3 reads TGTGCCATCTCGGAGGGAGAGGGCAATGAGCAGTTCTTC. This codes for CAISEGEGNEQFF. The variable domain in full, completed from reference TRBV7-8 and TRBJ2-1, reads GAGVSQSPRYKVAKRGQDVALRCDPISGHVSLFWYQQALGQGPEFLTYFQNEAQLDKSGLPSDRFFAERPEGSVSTLKIQRTQQEDSAVYLCAISEGEGNEQFFGPGTRLTVL.

The chain recombines TRBV5-1 with TRBJ2-7, with D unresolved. This CDR3 is built from 13 residues. V dropped 0 bases and J dropped 5 bases, with 9 bases sitting between them. Germline-derived CDR1 and CDR2 are SGHRS and YFSETQ. The CDR3 DNA is TGCGCCAGCAGCTTGGTAACCGCCCACGAGCAGTACTTC. As protein: CASSLVTAHEQYF.

The chain is built from TRBV13 and TRBJ2-1; 11 bases fit TRBD2. The J segment lost 5 bases and the V segment lost 3 bases, leaving 6 bases of the junction unmatched. This CDR3 has 16 residues. CDR1 PRHDT and CDR2 FYEKMQ come from the germline V gene (reference sequence). This CDR3 is CASSFGGTSGHNEQFF. The CDR3 DNA reads TGTGCCAGCAGCTTCGGAGGGACTAGCGGCCACAATGAGCAGTTCTTC.

The chain is built from TRBV10-3 and TRBJ2-7; D is possibly TRBD1 or TRBD2 (7 bases each). Trimming stripped 11 bases from V and 3 bases from J, with 14 bases between. This CDR3 has 12 amino acids. From germline, CDR1 is ENHRY and CDR2 SYGVKD. This CDR3 reads CAASGTDYEQYF. The DNA of the CDR3 is TGTGCCGCCAGCGGGACAGACTACGAGCAGTACTTC.